These 4 T cell receptor beta chains originate from one sample sequenced in a study of T cells in Graves' hyperthyroidism and ophthalmopathy. The TCR beta CDR3 regions underwent amplification using RNA transcripts as the source. When the TCR CDR3 underwent first-round RT-PCR, the HTBI primer set was used. TCRdb reprocessed the multiplex PCR reads with MiXCR, giving one entry per CDR3 protein. Counted here are about 420,000 distinct CDR3 sequences, 15% to 19% occurring once; the ten biggest clones make up 7.5% to 9%. The material sequenced was blood. Receptor source: a woman aged 18-35 years with Graves' hyperthyroidism.

The chain combines TRBV6-2 or TRBV6-3 with TRBJ2-6, with 10 bases matching TRBD1. The CDR3 extends over 15 amino acids. CDR1 is MNHEY and CDR2 is SVGEGT in the germline V gene. The V segment lost 6 bases and the J segment 3 bases; nucleotides outside the gene matches: 2. The CDR3 DNA reads TGTGCCAGCAGCGGGACAGGGGTTGGGGCCAACGTCCTGACTTTC. The encoded protein is CASSGTGVGANVLTF.

This clonotype was counted many times. The chain joins TRBV2 to TRBJ1-6; D unclear. The CDR3 has 16 amino acids. The germline V and J ends were trimmed by 3 bases and 9 bases, with 18 bases remaining between them. The germline gives CDR1 SNHLY, CDR2 FYNNEI. CDR3 protein: CASSDSAGGNGSPLHF. The CDR3 DNA is TGTGCCAGCAGTGACTCGGCAGGAGGGAATGGTTCACCCCTCCACTTT.

Ten or more counts support this clonotype. The rearrangement uses TRBV11-2 and TRBJ1-1; TRBD1 matches at 9 bases. The V and J ends lost 5 bases and 0 bases, in that order; junction bases with no gene match: 10. The CDR3 has 17 amino acids. Looked up from germline, CDR1 is SGHAT and CDR2 is FQNNGV. The CDR3 protein is CASSRIDRGVMNTEAFF. The CDR3 region has the DNA TGTGCCAGCAGCCGCATCGACAGGGGGGTAATGAACACTGAAGCTTTCTTT.

This clonotype has a count of ten or more. The chain couples TRBV18 to TRBJ2-7; unclear D gene. From germline, CDR1 is KGHSH and CDR2 LQKENI. CDR3 size: 13 residues. V lost 8 bases and J 7 bases, leaving 18 bases between the germline ends. CDR3 nucleotide sequence: TGTGCCAGCACCCTGACCGGCGCCAGAGAGCAGTACTTC. It specifies CASTLTGAREQYF. The full variable domain, in which reference TRBV18 and TRBJ2-7 provide the parts outside the CDR3, is NAGVMQNPRHLVRRRGQEARLRCSPMKGHSHVYWYRQLPEEGLKFMVYLQKENIIDESGMPKERFSAEFPKEGPSILRIQQVVRGDSAAYFCASTLTGAREQYFGPGTRLTVT.